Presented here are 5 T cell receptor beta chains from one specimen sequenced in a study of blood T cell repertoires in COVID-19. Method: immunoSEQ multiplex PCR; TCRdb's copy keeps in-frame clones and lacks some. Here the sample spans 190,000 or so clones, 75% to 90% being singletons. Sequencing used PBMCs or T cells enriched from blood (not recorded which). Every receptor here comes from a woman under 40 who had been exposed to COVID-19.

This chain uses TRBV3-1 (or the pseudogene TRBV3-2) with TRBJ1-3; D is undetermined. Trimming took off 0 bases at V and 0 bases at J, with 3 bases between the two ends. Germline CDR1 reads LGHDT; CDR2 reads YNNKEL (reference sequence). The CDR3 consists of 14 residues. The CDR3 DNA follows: TGTGCCAGCAGCCAAGACAACTCTGGAAACACCATATATTTT. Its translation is CASSQDNSGNTIYF.

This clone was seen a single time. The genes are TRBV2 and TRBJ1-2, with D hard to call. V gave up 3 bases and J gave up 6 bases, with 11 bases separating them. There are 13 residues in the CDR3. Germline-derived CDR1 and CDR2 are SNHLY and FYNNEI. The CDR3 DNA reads TGTGCCAGCAGTGATTCCGGGGATGATGGCTACACCTTC. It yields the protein CASSDSGDDGYTF.

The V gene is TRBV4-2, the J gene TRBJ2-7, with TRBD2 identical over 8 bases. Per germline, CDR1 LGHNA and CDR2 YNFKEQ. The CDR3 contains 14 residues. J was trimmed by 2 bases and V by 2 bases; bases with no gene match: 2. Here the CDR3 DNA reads TGTGCCAGCAGCCAATACGGGGGGGCCTACGAGCAGTACTTC. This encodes CASSQYGGAYEQYF.

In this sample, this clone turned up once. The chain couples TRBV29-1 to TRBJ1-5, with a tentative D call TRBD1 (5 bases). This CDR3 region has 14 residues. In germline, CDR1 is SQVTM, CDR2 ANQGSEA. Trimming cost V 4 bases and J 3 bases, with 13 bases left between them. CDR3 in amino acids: CSVAQDMNNQPQHF. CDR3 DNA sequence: TGCAGCGTTGCGCAGGACATGAACAATCAGCCCCAGCATTTT.

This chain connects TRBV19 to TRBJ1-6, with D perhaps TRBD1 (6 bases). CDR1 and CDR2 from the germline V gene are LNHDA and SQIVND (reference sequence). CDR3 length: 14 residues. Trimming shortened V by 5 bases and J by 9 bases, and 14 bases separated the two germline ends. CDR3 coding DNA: TGTGCCAGTAGTGGGGGCGAATTAGGTTCACCCCTCCACTTT. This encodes CASSGGELGSPLHF.